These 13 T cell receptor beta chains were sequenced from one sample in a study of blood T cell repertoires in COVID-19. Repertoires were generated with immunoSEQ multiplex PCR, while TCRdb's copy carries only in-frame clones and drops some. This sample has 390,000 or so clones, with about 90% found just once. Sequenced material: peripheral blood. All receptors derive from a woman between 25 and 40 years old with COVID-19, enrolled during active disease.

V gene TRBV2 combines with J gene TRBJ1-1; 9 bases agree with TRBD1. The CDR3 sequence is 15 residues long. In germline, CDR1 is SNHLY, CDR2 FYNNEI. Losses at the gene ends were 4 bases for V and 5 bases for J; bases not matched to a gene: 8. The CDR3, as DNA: TGTGCCAGCAGTGGGAGGACAGGGGCGGAGACTGAAGCTTTCTTT. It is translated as CASSGRTGAETEAFF.

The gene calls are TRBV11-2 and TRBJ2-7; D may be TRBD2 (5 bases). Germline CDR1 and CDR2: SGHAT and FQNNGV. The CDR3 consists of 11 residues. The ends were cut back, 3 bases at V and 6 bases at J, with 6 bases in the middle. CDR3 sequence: CASSFEGEQYF. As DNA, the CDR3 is TGTGCCAGCAGCTTTGAGGGCGAGCAGTACTTC.

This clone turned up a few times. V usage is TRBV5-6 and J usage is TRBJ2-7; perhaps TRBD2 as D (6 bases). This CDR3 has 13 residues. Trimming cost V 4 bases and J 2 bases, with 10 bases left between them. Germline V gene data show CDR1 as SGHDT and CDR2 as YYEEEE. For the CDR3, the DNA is TGTGCCAGCAGCCGGACGGGAGCCTACGAGCAGTACTTC. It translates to CASSRTGAYEQYF.

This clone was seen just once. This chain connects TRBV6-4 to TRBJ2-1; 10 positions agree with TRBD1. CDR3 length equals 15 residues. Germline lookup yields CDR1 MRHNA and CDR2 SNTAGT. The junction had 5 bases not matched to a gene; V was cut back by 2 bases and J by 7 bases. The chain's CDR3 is CASSDKGQGINEQFF. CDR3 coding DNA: TGTGCCAGCAGTGACAAGGGACAGGGGATTAATGAGCAGTTCTTC.

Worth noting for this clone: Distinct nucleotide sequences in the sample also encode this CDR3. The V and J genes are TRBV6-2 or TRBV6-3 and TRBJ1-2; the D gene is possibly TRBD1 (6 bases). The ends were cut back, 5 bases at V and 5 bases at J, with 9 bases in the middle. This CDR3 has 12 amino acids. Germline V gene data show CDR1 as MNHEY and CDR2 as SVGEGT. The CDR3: CASSKTGYGYTF. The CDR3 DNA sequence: TGTGCCAGCAGTAAAACAGGGTATGGCTACACCTTC.

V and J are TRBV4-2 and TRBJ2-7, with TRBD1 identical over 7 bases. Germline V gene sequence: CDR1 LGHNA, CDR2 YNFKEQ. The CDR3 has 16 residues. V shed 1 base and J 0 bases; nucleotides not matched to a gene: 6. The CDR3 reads CASSQVPGQVSYEQYF. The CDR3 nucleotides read TGTGCCAGCAGCCAAGTCCCTGGACAGGTCTCCTACGAGCAGTACTTC.

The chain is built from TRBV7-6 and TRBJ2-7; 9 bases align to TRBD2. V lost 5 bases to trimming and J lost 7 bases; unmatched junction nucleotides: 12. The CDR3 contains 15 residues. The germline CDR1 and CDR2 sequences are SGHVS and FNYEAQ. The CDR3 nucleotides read TGTGCCAGCAGCCCCGTTGTTAGCGGGAGACTTGAGCAGTACTTC. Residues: CASSPVVSGRLEQYF.

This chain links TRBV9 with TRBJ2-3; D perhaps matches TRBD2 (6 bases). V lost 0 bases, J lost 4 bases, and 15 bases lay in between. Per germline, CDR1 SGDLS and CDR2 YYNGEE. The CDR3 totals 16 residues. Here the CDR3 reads CASSVDAGRSADTQYF. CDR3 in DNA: TGTGCCAGCAGCGTAGACGCAGGGAGGTCCGCAGATACGCAGTATTTT. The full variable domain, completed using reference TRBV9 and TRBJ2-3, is DSGVTQTPKHLITATGQRVTLRCSPRSGDLSVYWYQQSLDQGLQFLIQYYNGEERAKGNILERFSAQQFPDLHSELNLSSLELGDSALYFCASSVDAGRSADTQYFGPGTRLTVL.

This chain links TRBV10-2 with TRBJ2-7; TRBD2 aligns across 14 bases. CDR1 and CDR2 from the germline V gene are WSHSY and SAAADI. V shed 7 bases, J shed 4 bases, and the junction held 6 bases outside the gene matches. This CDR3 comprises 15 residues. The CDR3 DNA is TGCGCCAGCAAGATTTGGACTAGCGGGAGGTACGAGCAGTACTTC. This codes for CASKIWTSGRYEQYF.

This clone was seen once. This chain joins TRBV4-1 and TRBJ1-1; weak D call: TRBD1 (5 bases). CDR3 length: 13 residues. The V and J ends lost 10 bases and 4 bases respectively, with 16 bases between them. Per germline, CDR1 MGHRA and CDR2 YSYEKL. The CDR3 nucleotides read TGCGCCACGGGGCGGGGCTGGGGCACTGAAGCTTTCTTT. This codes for CATGRGWGTEAFF.

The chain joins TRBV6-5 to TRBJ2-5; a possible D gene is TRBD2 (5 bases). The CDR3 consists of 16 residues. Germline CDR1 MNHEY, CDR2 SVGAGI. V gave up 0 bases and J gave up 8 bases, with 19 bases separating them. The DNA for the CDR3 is TGTGCCAGCAGTTACTCGAGGGCAGGTCCGCAAGGAACCCAGTACTTC. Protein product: CASSYSRAGPQGTQYF.

In DNA, the CDR3 is TGTGCCAGCAGCTTGGAAGGGACTAGGTCCTACAATGAGCAGTTCTTC. It specifies CASSLEGTRSYNEQFF. This chain uses TRBV5-4 with TRBJ2-1; 8 bases align to TRBD2. Germline trimming cut 0 bases from V and 1 base from J; bases unmatched to any gene: 3. The CDR3 is made up of 16 amino acids. Germline V gene data show CDR1 as SGHNT and CDR2 as YYREEE (reference sequence).

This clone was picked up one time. The CDR3 protein is CASSFGGSDEQYF. Here the CDR3 DNA reads TGTGCCAGCAGTTTCGGCGGGAGCGACGAGCAGTACTTC. The V call is TRBV12-3 or TRBV12-4, the J call TRBJ2-7, with 7 bases identical to TRBD2. Germline trimming cut 3 bases from V and 5 bases from J; bases unmatched to any gene: 4. The CDR3 extends over 13 amino acids.